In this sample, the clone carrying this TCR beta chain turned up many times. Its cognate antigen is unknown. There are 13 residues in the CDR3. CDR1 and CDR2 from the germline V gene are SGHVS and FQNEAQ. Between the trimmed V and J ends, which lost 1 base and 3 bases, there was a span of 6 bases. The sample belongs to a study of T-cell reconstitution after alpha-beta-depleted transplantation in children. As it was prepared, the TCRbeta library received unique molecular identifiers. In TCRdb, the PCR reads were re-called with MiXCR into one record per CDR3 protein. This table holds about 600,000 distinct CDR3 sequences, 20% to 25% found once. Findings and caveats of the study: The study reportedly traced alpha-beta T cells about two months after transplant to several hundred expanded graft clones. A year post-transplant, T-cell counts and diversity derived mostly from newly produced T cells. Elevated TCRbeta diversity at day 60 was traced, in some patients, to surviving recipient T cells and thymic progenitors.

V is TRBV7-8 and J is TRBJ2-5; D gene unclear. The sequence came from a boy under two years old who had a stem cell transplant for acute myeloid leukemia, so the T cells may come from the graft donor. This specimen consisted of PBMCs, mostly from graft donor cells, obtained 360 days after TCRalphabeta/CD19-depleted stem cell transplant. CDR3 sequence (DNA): TGTGCCAGCAGCTTAGTCCCAAAAGAGACCCAGTACTTC. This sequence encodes CASSLVPKETQYF.